A selection of T cell receptor beta chains follows, all from one sample in a study of shared clonotypes between healthy human individuals. Method: immunoSEQ multiplex PCR; TCRdb's copy keeps in-frame clones and lacks some. Of about 1 million clones listed, approximately 72% are singletons. Sequencing input: memory CD4+ T cells sorted from blood. These receptors all stem from a man between 18 and 35 years old in good health. Both conserved end residues are part of each CDR3. Where a row states a size, it is once, few, many or the class of an expanded clone; other rows omit it.

clone size	V gene	CDR3 protein
once	TRBV2	CASRGAGELPYEQYF
.	TRBV28	CASRTGNNEKLFF
.	TRBV2	CASSEGDRDEQYF
.	TRBV4-1	CASSEEPRSSYNSPLHF
.	TRBV19	CASSIRDSLAKNIQYF
.	TRBV7-2	CASSPADTQYF
.	TRBV5-5	CASSLGTINTEAFF
once	TRBV5-4	CASSPTSGFSGANVLTF
.	TRBV10-2	CASSEGGRGQPQHF
.	TRBV11-2	CASSPLEGRNYGYTF
.	TRBV6-5	CASSSTGRSDSTF
.	TRBV25-1	CASSPNENSGANVLTF
once	TRBV5-6	CASSLDRSNEQFF
.	TRBV6-1	CASSGGGGRDSYNEQFF
.	TRBV18	CASAGLAVNTGELFF
.	TRBV2	CASSGDRPRNYGYTF
.	TRBV29-1	CSVEAAPGGETQYF
.	TRBV10-3	CAISERDGRSMETQYF
.	TRBV6-5	CASTIQETQYF
.	TRBV5-1	CASSLAGQGKAGELFF
.	TRBV9	CASIPPGHISGNTIYF
many	TRBV6-5	CASSSRGFAGNTIYF
few	TRBV30	CAWSVRGNTIYF
once	TRBV7-2	CASSYRTGGPNEQFF
.	TRBV9	CASSVGPFWAGGGETQYF
.	TRBV29-1	CSVSVSDTQYF
.	TRBV6-6	CASSLRQGTYEQYF
few	TRBV2	CASSVYQGSAYEQYF
.	TRBV5-8	CASSFGGLTDTQYF
.	TRBV28	CASTPPRDRGNEQYF
many	TRBV10-3	CAISDRGREDTQYF
.	TRBV18	CASSPNREGEQYF
.	TRBV6-1	CASRIQGHPNTEAFF
.	TRBV4-1	CASSQEAGDPSTDTQYF
.	TRBV4-1	CASSQEGSGNEKLFF
.	TRBV6-1	CASSAQGVDSPLHF
.	TRBV11-2	CASSPEAGYVTDTQYF
.	TRBV7-2	CASSPRGLAVDTQYF
.	TRBV27	CASSGGGSSYNEQFF
.	TRBV2	CASSGTSGSSYNEQFF
.	TRBV5-1	CASSHGPGEQYF
.	TRBV10-3	CAISGDGLDEKLFF
.	TRBV23-1	CASSQISPSHRRLYQETQYF
.	TRBV11-3	CASTPVTGVINEQFF
.	TRBV5-4	CASSVLTNTEAFF
.	TRBV19	CASSGRQGVYTGELFF